Listed here are 5 T cell receptor beta chains from one sample, sequenced in a study of blood T cell repertoires in COVID-19 (dated by TCRdb to the early 2020s). The receptor library was made with the immunoSEQ multiplex PCR assay. Imported from immuneACCESS, the table was reduced by TCRdb to in-frame sequences with V and J called. These copies leave out some clones; in studies compared against another copy, an unresolved V gene accounts for under half, and the cause of the remainder is not known. This sample lists 150,000 to 200,000 clones; around four fifths were detected once. The ten largest account for roughly 5% of the sample. Material: peripheral blood. These receptors were taken from a woman in her twenties or thirties with acute or convalescent COVID-19.

The chain combines TRBV28 with TRBJ1-5, with D tentatively TRBD1 (5 bases). There are 15 residues in the CDR3. Germline loops: CDR1 MDHEN, CDR2 SYDVKM. Trimming shortened V by 2 bases and J by 3 bases, and 11 bases separated the two germline ends. CDR3 sequence: CASSLPAGPNQPQHF. For the CDR3, the DNA is TGTGCCAGCAGTTTACCCGCAGGGCCCAATCAGCCCCAGCATTTT.

This chain links TRBV3-1 (or the pseudogene TRBV3-2) with TRBJ1-4; D may be TRBD1 (6 bases). Germline V gene sequence: CDR1 LGHDT, CDR2 YNNKEL (reference sequence). Deletions cut 4 bases from V and 7 bases from J, with 22 bases between. This CDR3 comprises 17 residues. CDR3 amino acids: CASSRGDSHLRGEKLFF. The CDR3 DNA sequence: TGTGCCAGCAGCCGAGGAGACAGCCACCTCAGGGGTGAAAAACTGTTTTTT.

The chain is built from TRBV15 and TRBJ1-2, with D uncertain. The CDR3 contains 13 residues. Germline V gives CDR1 LNHNV, CDR2 YYDKDF (reference sequence). Trimming stripped 7 bases from V and 13 bases from J, with 22 bases between. In nucleotides, the CDR3 is TGTGCCACCACACTGGGCAATCGCCCCCCTGCCACCTTC. Its protein is CATTLGNRPPATF.

The rearrangement links TRBV5-1 to TRBJ2-1; 7 positions agree with TRBD1. The CDR3 covers 15 residues. Trimming took 0 bases from V and 3 from J; bases not matched to a gene: 3. Germline V gene data show CDR1 as SGHRS and CDR2 as YFSETQ. The CDR3 spells CASSLAGTDYNEQFF. The CDR3 DNA is TGCGCCAGCAGCTTGGCGGGGACAGACTACAATGAGCAGTTCTTC.

This clone was picked up one time. The chain carries TRBV20-1 and TRBJ2-7; D gene unclear. The CDR3 length is 11 residues. Trimming pared 6 bases from V and 4 bases from J, leaving 10 bases between. Per germline, CDR1 DFQATT and CDR2 SNEGSKA (reference sequence). The CDR3 coding sequence is TGCAGTGCCCCGGTCCCATACGAGCAGTACTTC. It specifies CSAPVPYEQYF.